These 7 T cell receptor beta chains were all obtained from the same sample, sequenced in a study of CD8 T cells in ankylosing spondylitis. From the 5' RACE reads, TCRdb called clonotypes with MiXCR, one entry per CDR3 protein. Of 200,000 to 250,000 distinct CDR3 sequences in the sample, approximately 12% were seen once. Sequencing was carried out using blood, either unsorted or a sorted T cell fraction (not recorded which). All receptors come from a male donor with ankylosing spondylitis or in good health (not recorded which).

This clonotype was seen many times. The chain uses TRBV5-6 and TRBJ2-7; D is possibly TRBD2 (5 bases). CDR1 SGHDT and CDR2 YYEEEE come from the germline V gene. This CDR3 is 15 amino acids long. Between the trimmed V and J ends, which lost 4 bases and 0 bases, there was a span of 14 bases. DNA of the CDR3: TGTGCCAGCAGCCGAACGGGAAGGTCCTCCTACGAGCAGTACTTC. The encoded protein is CASSRTGRSSYEQYF.

This clonotype has ten or more counts. The V call is TRBV12-3 or TRBV12-4, the J call TRBJ1-4, with D uncertain. This CDR3 is built from 13 residues. The V end was cut by 3 bases, the J end by 5 bases, with 7 bases between. The CDR3 sequence is CASSFPENEKLFF. CDR3 sequence (DNA): TGTGCCAGCAGTTTTCCCGAAAATGAAAAACTGTTTTTT.

This clonotype was observed a handful of times. The chain couples TRBV6-2 or TRBV6-3 to TRBJ2-1; maybe TRBD2 (6 bases). The V gene lost 7 bases and the J gene lost 3 bases, with 13 bases spanning the gap. Germline V gives CDR1 MNHEY, CDR2 SVGEGT. There are 14 residues in the CDR3. CDR3 in amino acids: CASTPGVDYNEQFF. The CDR3 DNA is TGTGCCAGCACCCCGGGGGTCGACTACAATGAGCAGTTCTTC.

In this sample, this clonotype turned up many times. The chain couples TRBV5-1 to TRBJ2-7, with TRBD2 matching over 7 bases. This CDR3 is 14 amino acids long. Germline CDR1 is SGHRS and CDR2 is YFSETQ. Trimming removed 1 base from V and 6 bases from J; junction bases left unmatched: 7. The CDR3 is CASSLSLAEGEQYF. Here the CDR3 DNA reads TGCGCCAGCAGCTTGAGCCTAGCGGAAGGCGAGCAGTACTTC.

The sample holds many counts of this clonotype. The CDR3 loop reads CASSSRPGNTEAFF. The CDR3 DNA is TGTGCCAGCAGCTCGAGGCCAGGGAACACTGAAGCTTTCTTT. This rearrangement joins TRBV7-8 to TRBJ1-1; D is ambiguous. Germline CDR1 SGHVS, CDR2 FQNEAQ. Trimming left V 4 bases short and J 1 base short, with 10 bases between. The CDR3 runs 14 residues.

Many counts were recorded for this clonotype. The genes are TRBV4-1 and TRBJ1-1, with D possibly being TRBD1 (5 bases). The CDR3 totals 14 residues. V was trimmed by 1 base and J by 3 bases, leaving 9 bases between them. CDR1 MGHRA and CDR2 YSYEKL come from the germline V gene. CDR3 sequence (DNA): TGCGCCAGCAGCCAAGGGGGACCGCACACTGAAGCTTTCTTT. As protein: CASSQGGPHTEAFF.

This clonotype was found a few times. The gene calls are TRBV5-1 and TRBJ2-3; D not resolved. V lost 0 bases and J lost 3, with 17 bases in between. Germline V lookup: CDR1 SGHRS, CDR2 YFSETQ. CDR3 size: 17 residues. The CDR3 sequence is CASSLADKLQPTDTQYF. As DNA, the CDR3 is TGCGCCAGCAGCTTGGCCGATAAGCTGCAGCCAACAGATACGCAGTATTTT.